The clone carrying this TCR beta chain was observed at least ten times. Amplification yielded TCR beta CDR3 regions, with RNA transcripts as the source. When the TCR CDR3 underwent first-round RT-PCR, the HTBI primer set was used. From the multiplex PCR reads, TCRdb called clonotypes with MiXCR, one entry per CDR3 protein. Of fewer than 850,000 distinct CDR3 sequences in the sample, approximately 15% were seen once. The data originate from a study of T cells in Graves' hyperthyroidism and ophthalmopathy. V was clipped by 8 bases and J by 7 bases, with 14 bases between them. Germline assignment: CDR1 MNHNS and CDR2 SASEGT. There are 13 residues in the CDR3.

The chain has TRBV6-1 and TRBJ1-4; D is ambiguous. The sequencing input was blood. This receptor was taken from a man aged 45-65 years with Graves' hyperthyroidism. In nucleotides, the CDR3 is TGTGCCAGCTCTGGAGACGGAGGTGAAAAACTGTTTTTT. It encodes CASSGDGGEKLFF.